Listed below are T cell receptor beta chains from one sample, sequenced in a study of blood T cell repertoires in COVID-19. The repertoire was sequenced with immunoSEQ multiplex PCR; TCRdb's copy has only in-frame clones and lacks some. The sample has tens of thousands of clones; 80% are singletons. The specimen was peripheral blood. These receptors were obtained from a man at least 80 years old with active or convalescent COVID-19. The CDR3 runs from the conserved cysteine through the conserved F or W. Each record gives: V gene, clone size, D gene, J gene, CDR3 DNA, CDR3 protein. The D gene is left open where the match is weak. Size is omitted from some rows. Given values are once, few, many or a class for expanded clones.

TRBV6-2/TRBV6-3	NA	NA	TRBJ2-1	TGTGCCAGCAGCACCTTTACGGGGAGCTCCTACAATGAGCAGTTCTTC	CASSTFTGSSYNEQFF
TRBV19	NA	TRBD2	TRBJ2-1	TGTGCCAGTAGTATGAATAGCGGGGGAACCTACAATGAGCAGTTCTTC	CASSMNSGGTYNEQFF
TRBV15	NA	TRBD1	TRBJ2-1	TGTGCCACCAGCAGGGACCGGGACAGGAGGAATGAGCAGTTCTTC	CATSRDRDRRNEQFF
TRBV9	NA	NA	TRBJ2-7	TGTGCCAGCAGCGTAGCTACGGCGGGGTTCTACGAGCAGTACTTC	CASSVATAGFYEQYF
TRBV28	NA	TRBD2	TRBJ2-7	TGTGCCAGCAGTCTCGGGAGGGAGCAGTACTTC	CASSLGREQYF
TRBV27	NA	NA	TRBJ2-1	TGTGCCAGCAGTTTATTTTCGGTGCAAAGTCCCTACAATGAGCAGTTCTTC	CASSLFSVQSPYNEQFF
TRBV9	NA	NA	TRBJ2-2	TGTGCCAGCAGCGTAGTGGGAGGAGTTGCGGGCGGGGAGCTGTTTTTT	CASSVVGGVAGGELFF
TRBV24-1	NA	NA	TRBJ1-1	TGTGCCACCAGTGATCCGGACACTGAAGCTTTCTTT	CATSDPDTEAFF
TRBV18	NA	TRBD1	TRBJ2-7	TGTGCCAGCTCAGGGGACAGGCAAAAGGGCGAGCAGTACTTC	CASSGDRQKGEQYF
TRBV3-1/TRBV3-2	NA	TRBD1	TRBJ1-2	TGTGCCAGCAGCCTAGGAGGGGGCGTTCACTATGGCTACACCTTC	CASSLGGGVHYGYTF
TRBV28	once	NA	TRBJ2-6	TGTGCCAGCATGGGGGCCCGCTCTGGGGCCAACGTCCTGACTTTC	CASMGARSGANVLTF
TRBV5-4	NA	NA	TRBJ1-4	TGTGCCAGCAGCTTGGGGGCGGGTGACGTTGAAAAACTGTTTTTT	CASSLGAGDVEKLFF
TRBV27	few	TRBD1	TRBJ1-5	TGTGCCAGCAGTTTATGGGGACAGGGACGCAATCAGCCCCAGCATTTT	CASSLWGQGRNQPQHF
TRBV18	few	TRBD2	TRBJ2-7	TGTGCCAGCTCACTGCCCGGACTAGCGGGGGAAACCTACGAGCAGTACTTC	CASSLPGLAGETYEQYF
TRBV15	once	TRBD1	TRBJ1-4	TGTGCCACCATAAGGGACAGGGGTGATGAAAAACTGTTTTTT	CATIRDRGDEKLFF
TRBV5-4	NA	NA	TRBJ1-2	TGTGCCAGCAGCTTGGATAACGGCAGGGATAACTATGGCTACACCTTC	CASSLDNGRDNYGYTF
TRBV6-5	NA	NA	TRBJ1-2	TGTGCCAGCAGTCCTCAGGGTAAGGGCTATGGCTACACCTTC	CASSPQGKGYGYTF
TRBV28	NA	NA	TRBJ1-2	TGTGCCAGCAGACAACTAGGGGGGGGTACCAACTATGGCTACACCTTC	CASRQLGGGTNYGYTF
TRBV6-5	NA	TRBD1	TRBJ1-1	TGTGCCAGCAGTTACTCTAGGACAGGGGGCACTGAAGCTTTCTTT	CASSYSRTGGTEAFF
TRBV7-9	NA	NA	TRBJ1-1	TGTGCCAGCAGCTTATTACAGGGCGGCACTGAAGCTTTCTTT	CASSLLQGGTEAFF
TRBV19	NA	NA	TRBJ2-5	TGTGCCAGTAGTACCGAAAACAGGGAACCTAGGGAGACCCAGTACTTC	CASSTENREPRETQYF
TRBV27	few	TRBD1	TRBJ1-4	TGTGCCAGCAGCCAGACAGGGGGGAGAGAAAAACTGTTTTTT	CASSQTGGREKLFF
TRBV27	NA	NA	TRBJ2-7	TGTGCCAGCCGACACGGGGATAGACCCTACGAGCAGTACTTC	CASRHGDRPYEQYF
TRBV28	NA	NA	TRBJ2-1	TGTGCCAGCAGTACCGCCCTACTGACGGGAGTCATCAATGAGCAGTTCTTC	CASSTALLTGVINEQFF
TRBV6-2/TRBV6-3	NA	NA	TRBJ2-5	TGTGCCAGCAGTGCTAACGTCCGGTACCTTCCAAAAGAGACCCAGTACTTC	CASSANVRYLPKETQYF
TRBV2	few	NA	TRBJ2-1	TGTGCCAGCAGTGCGAGCGGCAGGAGCTCCTACAATGAGCAGTTCTTC	CASSASGRSSYNEQFF